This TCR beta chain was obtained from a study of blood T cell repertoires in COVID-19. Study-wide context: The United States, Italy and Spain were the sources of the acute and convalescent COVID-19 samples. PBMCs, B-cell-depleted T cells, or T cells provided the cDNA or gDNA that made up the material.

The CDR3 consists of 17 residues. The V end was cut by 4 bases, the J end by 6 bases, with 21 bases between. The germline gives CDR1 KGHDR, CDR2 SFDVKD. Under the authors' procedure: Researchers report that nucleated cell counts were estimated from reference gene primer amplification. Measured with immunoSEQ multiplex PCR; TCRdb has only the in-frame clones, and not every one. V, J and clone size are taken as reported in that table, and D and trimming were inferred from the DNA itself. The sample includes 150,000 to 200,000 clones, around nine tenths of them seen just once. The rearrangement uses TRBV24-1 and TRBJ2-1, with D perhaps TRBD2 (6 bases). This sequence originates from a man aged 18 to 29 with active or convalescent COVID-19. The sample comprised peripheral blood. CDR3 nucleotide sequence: TGTGCCACCAGTGACCCTTCCCGGGACTCGAGATTCAATGAGCAGTTCTTC. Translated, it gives CATSDPSRDSRFNEQFF.